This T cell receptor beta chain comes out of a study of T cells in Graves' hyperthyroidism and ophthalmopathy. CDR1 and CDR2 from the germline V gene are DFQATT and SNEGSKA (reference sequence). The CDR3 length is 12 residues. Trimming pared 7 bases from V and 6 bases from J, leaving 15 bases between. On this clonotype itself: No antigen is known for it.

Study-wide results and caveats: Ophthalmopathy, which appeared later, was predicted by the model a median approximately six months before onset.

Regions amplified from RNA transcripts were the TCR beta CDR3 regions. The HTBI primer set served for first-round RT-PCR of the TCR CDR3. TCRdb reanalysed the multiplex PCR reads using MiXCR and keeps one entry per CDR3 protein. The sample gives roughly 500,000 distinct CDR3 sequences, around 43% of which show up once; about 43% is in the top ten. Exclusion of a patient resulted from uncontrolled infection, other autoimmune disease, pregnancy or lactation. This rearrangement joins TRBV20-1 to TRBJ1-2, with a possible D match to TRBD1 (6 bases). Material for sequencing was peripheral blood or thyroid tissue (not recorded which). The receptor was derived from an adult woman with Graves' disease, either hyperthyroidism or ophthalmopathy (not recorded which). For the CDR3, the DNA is TGCAGTGGAAACTCAGGGGACGATGGCTACACCTTC. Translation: CSGNSGDDGYTF.